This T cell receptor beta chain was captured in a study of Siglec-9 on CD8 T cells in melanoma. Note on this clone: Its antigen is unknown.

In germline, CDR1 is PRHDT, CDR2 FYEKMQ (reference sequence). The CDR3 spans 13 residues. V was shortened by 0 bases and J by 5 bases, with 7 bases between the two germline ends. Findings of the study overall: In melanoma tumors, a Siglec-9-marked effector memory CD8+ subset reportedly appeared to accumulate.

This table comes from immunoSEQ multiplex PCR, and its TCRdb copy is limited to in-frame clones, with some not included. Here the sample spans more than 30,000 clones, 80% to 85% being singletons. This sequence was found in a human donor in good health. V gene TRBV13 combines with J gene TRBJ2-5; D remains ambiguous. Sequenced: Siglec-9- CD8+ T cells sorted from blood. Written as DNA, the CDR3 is TGTGCCAGCAGCTTAGGAGGATCGGAGACCCAGTACTTC. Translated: CASSLGGSETQYF.